Listed below are T cell receptor beta chains from one sample, sequenced in a study of CXCR3-negative and CXCR3-positive naive CD8 T cells. TCRdb reprocessed the 5' RACE reads and stores each CDR3 protein as one record, lacking DNA. This table lists some 130,000 distinct CDR3 sequences. Sequences were obtained from naive CXCR3- CD8+ T cells from blood. These receptors all stem from a human donor in good health. Some clones in this sample may be carry-over from other donors' samples. The CDR3 runs from the conserved cysteine through the conserved F or W.

j_call v_call cdr3_aa
TRBJ2-1 TRBV29-1 CSVEFFYNEQFF
TRBJ1-1 TRBV6-2/TRBV6-3 CASSYSTTGAEYNTEAFF
TRBJ2-2 TRBV14 CASSHLGRGDTGELFF
TRBJ1-2 TRBV12-2 CASRLPARRDRGRPPENTF
TRBJ2-7 TRBV20-1 CSARDGAGAYEQYF
TRBJ2-1 TRBV3-1 CASSQEGRSSYNEQFF
TRBJ2-3 TRBV20-1 CSARPLGAGPSTDTQYF
TRBJ2-3 TRBV28 CASSSDRVWTDTQYF
TRBJ2-1 TRBV11-2 CASTFGGSSYNEQFF
TRBJ2-1 TRBV7-3 CASSLGLADYNEQFF
TRBJ2-7 TRBV4-3 CASSQDWDNTYEQYF